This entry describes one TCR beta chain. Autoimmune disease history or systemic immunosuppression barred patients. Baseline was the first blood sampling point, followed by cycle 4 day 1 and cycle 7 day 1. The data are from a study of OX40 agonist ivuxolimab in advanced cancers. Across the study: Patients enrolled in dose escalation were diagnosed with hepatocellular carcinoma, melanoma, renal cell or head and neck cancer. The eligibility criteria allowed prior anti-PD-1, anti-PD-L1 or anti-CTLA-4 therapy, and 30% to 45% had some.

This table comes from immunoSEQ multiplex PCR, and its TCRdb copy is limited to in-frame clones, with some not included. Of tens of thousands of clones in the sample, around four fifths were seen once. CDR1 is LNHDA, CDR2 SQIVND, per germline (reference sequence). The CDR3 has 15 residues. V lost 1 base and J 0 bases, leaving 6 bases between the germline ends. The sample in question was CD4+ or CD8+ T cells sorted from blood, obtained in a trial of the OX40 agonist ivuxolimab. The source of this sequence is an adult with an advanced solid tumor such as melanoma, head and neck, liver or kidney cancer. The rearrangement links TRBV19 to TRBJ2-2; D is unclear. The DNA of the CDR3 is TGTGCCAGTAGTATAGGCCAGGCGAACACCGGGGAGCTGTTTTTT. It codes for CASSIGQANTGELFF.